These 11 T cell receptor beta chains came from one sample sequenced in a study of shared clonotypes between healthy human individuals. TCRdb's table, derived via immunoSEQ multiplex PCR, lists solely in-frame clones and lacks some. The data show over 2 million clones, about 95% seen once. Sequencing used naive CD4+ T cells sorted from blood. Subset meaning: CD45RA+ positively selected. All receptors come from a man in his late teens or twenties in good health.

V is TRBV6-5 and J is TRBJ2-7, with 8 bases that match TRBD2. The CDR3 contains 15 residues. The trim removed 2 bases at V and 2 bases at J, leaving 5 bases unmatched. CDR1 MNHEY and CDR2 SVGAGI come from the germline V gene. For the CDR3, the DNA is TGTGCCAGCAGTTACCAAAGCGGGAGCCCCTACGAGCAGTACTTC. Amino acids: CASSYQSGSPYEQYF.

The V gene is TRBV10-2, the J gene TRBJ2-5; D perhaps matches TRBD1 (6 bases). The CDR3 has 13 residues. Between the trimmed V and J ends, which lost 7 bases and 4 bases, there was a span of 13 bases. The germline V gene has CDR1 WSHSY and CDR2 SAAADI. The CDR3 loop reads CASNRVGTETQYF. Written as DNA, the CDR3 is TGCGCCAGCAACAGGGTAGGAACAGAGACCCAGTACTTC.

V and J are TRBV7-2 and TRBJ2-5; D remains ambiguous. CDR1 is SGHTA, CDR2 FQGNSA, per germline. CDR3 length: 14 amino acids. V was clipped by 7 bases and J by 5 bases, with 17 bases between them. This CDR3 reads CASTLVPTAETQYF. The CDR3 DNA is TGTGCCAGCACACTTGTGCCGACGGCGGAGACCCAGTACTTC.

The rearrangement joins TRBV27 to TRBJ2-4; 8 bases fit TRBD2. Germline CDR1 and CDR2: MNHEY and SMNVEV (reference sequence). V lost 3 bases, J lost 6 bases, and 13 bases stayed unmatched. This CDR3 is built from 17 residues. Here the CDR3 reads CASSFPTQTGGGNIQYF. The CDR3, as DNA: TGTGCCAGCAGTTTCCCCACCCAAACGGGGGGGGGAAACATTCAGTACTTC.

This chain connects TRBV19 to TRBJ2-1, with unresolved D. The V end was cut by 7 bases, the J end by 1 base, with 11 bases between. Germline assignment: CDR1 LNHDA and CDR2 SQIVND (reference sequence). There are 14 residues in the CDR3. CDR3 bases: TGTGCCAGTACCGCCTCCTCTTCCTACAATGAGCAGTTCTTC. This gives the protein CASTASSSYNEQFF. The whole variable domain, remainder taken from reference TRBV19 and TRBJ2-1, is DGGITQSPKYLFRKEGQNVTLSCEQNLNHDAMYWYRQDPGQGLRLIYYSQIVNDFQKGDIAEGYSVSREKKESFPLTVTSAQKNPTAFYLCASTASSSYNEQFFGPGTRLTVL.

This chain links TRBV7-2 with TRBJ1-1; no clear D. This CDR3 comprises 15 residues. The germline V and J ends were trimmed by 1 base and 0 bases, with 9 bases remaining between them. In germline, CDR1 is SGHTA, CDR2 FQGNSA. In nucleotides, the CDR3 is TGTGCCAGCAGCTTAGTGAGACTAATGAACACTGAAGCTTTCTTT. Translation: CASSLVRLMNTEAFF.

The chain links TRBV2 to TRBJ1-5; possible D gene TRBD1, 6 bases. This CDR3 is 14 amino acids long. Trimming shortened V by 5 bases and J by 7 bases, and 15 bases separated the two germline ends. Germline V gene data show CDR1 as SNHLY and CDR2 as FYNNEI. The CDR3 region is CASSSQGLRQPQHF. As DNA, the CDR3 is TGTGCCAGCAGTTCGCAGGGGTTGAGGCAGCCCCAGCATTTT.

This chain links TRBV2 with TRBJ1-5, with 10 nucleotides matching TRBD1. V was clipped by 5 bases and J by 5 bases; unmatched bases: 3. Germline lookup yields CDR1 SNHLY and CDR2 FYNNEI. The CDR3 totals 14 residues. Written as DNA, the CDR3 is TGTGCCAGCAGTACGGACAGGGGGGATCAGCCCCAGCATTTT. It translates to CASSTDRGDQPQHF.

This clone was seen just once. The V call is TRBV6-1, the J call TRBJ1-3; D gene uncertain. V shed 5 bases and J shed 0 bases, with 8 bases lying between them. CDR3 size: 14 residues. Germline V gene data show CDR1 as MNHNS and CDR2 as SASEGT. Written as DNA, the CDR3 is TGTGCCAGCAGTAACGGTAACTCTGGAAACACCATATATTTT. As protein: CASSNGNSGNTIYF.

The J gene is TRBJ2-1, the V gene TRBV18; 7 positions match TRBD2. This CDR3 has 15 amino acids. The germline CDR1 and CDR2 sequences are KGHSH and LQKENI. Trimming removed 6 bases from V and 4 bases from J; junction bases left unmatched: 9. CDR3 region: CASSPLGGGYNEQFF. CDR3 bases: TGTGCCAGCTCCCCTCTGGGCGGGGGTTACAATGAGCAGTTCTTC.

The chain carries TRBV7-2 and TRBJ2-5; D gene uncertain. Trimming pared 5 bases from V and 4 bases from J, leaving 11 bases between. The germline CDR1 and CDR2 sequences are SGHTA and FQGNSA. The CDR3 extends over 13 amino acids. The CDR3 reads CASSPRSGETQYF. As DNA, the CDR3 is TGTGCCAGCAGCCCACGATCGGGAGAGACCCAGTACTTC.